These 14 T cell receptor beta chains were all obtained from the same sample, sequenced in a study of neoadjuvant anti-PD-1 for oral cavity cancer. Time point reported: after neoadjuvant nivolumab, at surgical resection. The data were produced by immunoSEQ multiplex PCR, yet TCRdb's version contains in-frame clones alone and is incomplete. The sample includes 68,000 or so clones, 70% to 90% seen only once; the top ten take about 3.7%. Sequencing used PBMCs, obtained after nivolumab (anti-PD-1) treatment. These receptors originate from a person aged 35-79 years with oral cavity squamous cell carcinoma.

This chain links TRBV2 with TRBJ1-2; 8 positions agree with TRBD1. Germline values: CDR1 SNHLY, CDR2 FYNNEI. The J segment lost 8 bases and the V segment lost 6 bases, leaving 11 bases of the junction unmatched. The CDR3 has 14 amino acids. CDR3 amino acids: CASRSRGRMGGYTF. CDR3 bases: TGTGCCAGCAGATCCAGGGGGCGGATGGGAGGCTACACCTTC.

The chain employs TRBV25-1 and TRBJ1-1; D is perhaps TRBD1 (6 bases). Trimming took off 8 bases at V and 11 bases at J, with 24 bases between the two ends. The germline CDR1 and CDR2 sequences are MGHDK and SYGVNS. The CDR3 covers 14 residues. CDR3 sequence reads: CASRGQMANAGAFF. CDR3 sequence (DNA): TGTGCCAGCCGTGGACAGATGGCGAATGCGGGGGCTTTCTTT.

The CDR3 DNA reads as TGTGCCAGCAGTTCCCACACTAGCGGAGGCACAGATACGCAGTATTTT. It specifies CASSSHTSGGTDTQYF. The rearrangement uses TRBV25-1 and TRBJ2-3, with 8 bases fitting TRBD2. From germline, CDR1 is MGHDK and CDR2 SYGVNS. V lost 5 bases to trimming and J lost 1 base; unmatched junction nucleotides: 8. This CDR3 has 16 amino acids.

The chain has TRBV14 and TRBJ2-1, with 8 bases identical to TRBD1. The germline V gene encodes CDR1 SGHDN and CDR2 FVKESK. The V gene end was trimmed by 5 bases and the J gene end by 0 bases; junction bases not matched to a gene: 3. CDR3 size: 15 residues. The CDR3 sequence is CASSIGQGSYNEQFF. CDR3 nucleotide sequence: TGTGCCAGCAGCATTGGACAGGGCTCCTACAATGAGCAGTTCTTC.

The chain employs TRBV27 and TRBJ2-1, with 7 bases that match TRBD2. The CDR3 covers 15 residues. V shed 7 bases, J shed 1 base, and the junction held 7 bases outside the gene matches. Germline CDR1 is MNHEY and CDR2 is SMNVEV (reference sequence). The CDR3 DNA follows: TGTGCCAGCACCATGACTAGCCCATCCTACAATGAGCAGTTCTTC. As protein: CASTMTSPSYNEQFF.

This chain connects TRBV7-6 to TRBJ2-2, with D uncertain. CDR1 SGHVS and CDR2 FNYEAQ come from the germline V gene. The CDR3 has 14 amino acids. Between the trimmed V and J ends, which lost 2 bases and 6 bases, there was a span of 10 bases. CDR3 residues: CASSLSLASGELFF. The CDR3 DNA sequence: TGTGCCAGCAGCTTAAGTCTGGCATCCGGGGAGCTGTTTTTT. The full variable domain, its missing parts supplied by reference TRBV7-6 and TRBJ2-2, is GAGVSQSPRYKVTKRGQDVALRCDPISGHVSLYWYRQALGQGPEFLTYFNYEAQQDKSGLPNDRFSAERPEGSISTLTIQRTEQRDSAMYRCASSLSLASGELFFGEGSRLTVL.

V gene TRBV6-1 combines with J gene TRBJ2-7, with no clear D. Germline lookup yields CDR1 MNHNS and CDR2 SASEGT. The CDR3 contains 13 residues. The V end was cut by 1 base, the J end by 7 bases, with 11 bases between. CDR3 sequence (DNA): TGTGCCAGCAGTGAAGGGATGCTAAGAGAGCAGTACTTC. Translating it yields CASSEGMLREQYF.

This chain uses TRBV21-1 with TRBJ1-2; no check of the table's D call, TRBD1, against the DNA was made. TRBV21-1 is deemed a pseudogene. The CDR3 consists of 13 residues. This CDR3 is CASSKVSRGGYTF. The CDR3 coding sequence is TGTGCCAGCAGCAAAGTTAGTAGGGGTGGCTACACCTTC.

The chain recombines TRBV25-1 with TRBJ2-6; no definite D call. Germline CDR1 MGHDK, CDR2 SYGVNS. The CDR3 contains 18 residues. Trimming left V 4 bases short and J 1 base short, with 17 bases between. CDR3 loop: CASSGYSALRSGANVLTF. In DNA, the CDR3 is TGTGCCAGCAGTGGGTATTCGGCCCTACGTTCTGGGGCCAACGTCCTGACTTTC. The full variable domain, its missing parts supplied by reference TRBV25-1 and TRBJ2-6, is EADIYQTPRYLVIGTGKKITLECSQTMGHDKMYWYQQDPGMELHLIHYSYGVNSTEKGDLSSESTVSRIRTEHFPLTLESARPSHTSQYLCASSGYSALRSGANVLTFGAGSRLTVL.

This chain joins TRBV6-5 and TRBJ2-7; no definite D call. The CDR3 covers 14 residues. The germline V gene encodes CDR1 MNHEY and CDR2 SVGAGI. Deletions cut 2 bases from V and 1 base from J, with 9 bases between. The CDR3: CASSYGVNSYEQYF. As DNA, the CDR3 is TGTGCCAGCAGTTACGGAGTCAATTCCTACGAGCAGTACTTC.

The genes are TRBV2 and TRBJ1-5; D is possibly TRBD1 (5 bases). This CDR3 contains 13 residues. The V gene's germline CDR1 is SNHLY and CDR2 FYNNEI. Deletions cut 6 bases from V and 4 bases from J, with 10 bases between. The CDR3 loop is CASSRDGNQPQHF. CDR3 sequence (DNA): TGTGCCAGCAGCAGGGACGGAAATCAGCCCCAGCATTTT.

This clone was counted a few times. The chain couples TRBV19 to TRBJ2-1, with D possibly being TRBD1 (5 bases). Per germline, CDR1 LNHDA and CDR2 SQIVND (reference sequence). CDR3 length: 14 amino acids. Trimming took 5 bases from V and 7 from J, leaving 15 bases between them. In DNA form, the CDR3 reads TGTGCCAGTAGTTTCTCCCAGGGTCTTAATGAGCAGTTCTTC. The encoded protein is CASSFSQGLNEQFF.

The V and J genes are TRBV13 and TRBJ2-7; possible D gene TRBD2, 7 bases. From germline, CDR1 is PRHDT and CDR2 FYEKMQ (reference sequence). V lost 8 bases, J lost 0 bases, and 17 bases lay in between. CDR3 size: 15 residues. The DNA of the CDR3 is TGTGCCAGCTTCTCGGGGGGCGACCCCTCCTACGAGCAGTACTTC. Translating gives CASFSGGDPSYEQYF.

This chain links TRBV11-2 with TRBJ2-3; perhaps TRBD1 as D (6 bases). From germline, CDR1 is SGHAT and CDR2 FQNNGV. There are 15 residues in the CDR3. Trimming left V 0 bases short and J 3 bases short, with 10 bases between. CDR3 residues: CASSLERQATDTQYF. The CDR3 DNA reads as TGTGCCAGCAGCTTAGAGAGACAGGCAACAGATACGCAGTATTTT.